This T cell receptor beta chain was found in a study of T cells after yellow fever vaccination (dated by TCRdb to between 2018 and 2021). General notes on the study: The SMART-Seq v4 Ultra Low Input RNA kit was used to prepare libraries from fractions with low cell numbers. Two healthy male donors, one aged 18 to 29 and one aged 30 to 40 years, made up the cohort. Blood was drawn at multiple timepoints before and after primary and secondary immunization, with bulk PBMC replicates and cell subsets isolated. Bulk TCR alpha and beta repertoires were sequenced longitudinally to track T-cell clones before and after primary and booster YFV17D yellow fever vaccination.

TCR cDNA was synthesized by 5'RACE template switching, which introduced a universal primer site and unique molecular identifiers. Priming for cDNA synthesis came from both the TCR alpha and TCR beta constant segments. Library amplification involved two PCR steps, and the second step added sample barcodes and sequencing adapters. Sequencing of the libraries was done on either Illumina HiSeq 2500 (2x100 bp) or NovaSeq (2x150 bp). The paper's processing steps were these. MIGEC was used to demultiplex reads and collapse the reads into UMI consensus sequences, and MiXCR was used for V(D)J alignment. Vaccine-responding clonotypes were identified with edgeR using replicate PBMC samples, with FDR below 0.01 and a log2 fold change above 5 up to day 15 being required. Each bulk clonotype received a CD4 or CD8 identity based on whether the sequenced CD4 or CD8 repertoire contained that clonotype at higher abundance. TCRdb reworked the public reads: Q25 trimming with fastp, MiXCR clone assembly, productive beta chains retained. Rows with one shared CDR3 protein collapse into an entry with the most common genes and DNA. These V and J calls originate from TCRdb's pipeline instead of the authors' own analysis. The sample contains hundreds of thousands of distinct CDR3 sequences, less than 25% of them found a single time. The ten largest make up about 17% of the sample.

The germline V gene provides CDR1 SGHRS and CDR2 YFSETQ. The CDR3, cysteine through phenylalanine, is 13 amino acids long. The entry retains the CDR3 DNA only, 39 bases that are in frame from base 1. Relative to germline, V is 0 bases shorter and J is 6 bases shorter, with 9 bases between their ends. General conclusions and limits of the study: A small share of clonotypes was detected in both CD4 and CD8 compartments, with the overlap likely arising from convergent recombination. Computational filtering was required because FACS-sorted repertoires could contain abundant contaminating clonotypes from the bulk population. Because the study included only a couple of donors, the extent to which the findings can be generalized is limited. After the booster, most clones that had expanded after primary vaccination were detected again (approximately 95% of CD4 and around nine tenths of CD8), suggesting broad maintenance of memory. Compared with the primary T-cell response, the secondary T-cell response was faster but weaker, reaching its peak on day 5 rather than on day 15.

The treatment or condition tag for this specimen amounts to: live attenuated yellow fever vaccine strain. At every blood-draw timepoint, two biological replicates of bulk PBMCs were collected. PBMCs were isolated from peripheral blood using a standard Ficoll-Paque protocol. TriZol was used to extract RNA from bulk PBMCs, from CD4 and CD8 fractions, and from dextramer-positive and dextramer-negative fractions. Of note for this clonotype: Which antigen it targets is not known. Base qualities are not provided; no much larger clone lies one nucleotide away.

Sequenced here: PBMCs, sampled roughly 23 days after the first yellow fever vaccination. The chain couples TRBV5-1 to TRBJ1-1; the D gene lacks a confident call. This TCR derives from a man younger than 30 who received the YFV17D yellow fever vaccine. The DNA sequence is as follows: TGCGCCAGCAGCTTGGGTCTACTTGCTGAAGCTTTCTTT. Translated, it gives CASSLGLLAEAFF.